Sequencing of this T cell receptor (beta chain) was carried out in a study of identical twins. Each CDR3 protein is one row after TCRdb ran MiXCR on the 5' RACE reads. The table has under 500,000 distinct CDR3 sequences, 13% to 15% seen once. The CDR3 spans 14 residues. J was trimmed by 7 bases and V by 2 bases; bases with no gene match: 4. From germline, CDR1 is LNHNV and CDR2 YYDKDF (reference sequence). The same sample was also studied in work on yellow fever vaccine responses in identical twins.

This sequence originates from a woman younger than 30 in good health. J is TRBJ2-7 and V is TRBV15; 11 nucleotides agree with TRBD2. The sequenced sample consisted of CD4+ T cells sorted from blood. For the CDR3, the DNA is TGTGCCACCAGCAGACTAGCGGGAGGTTGGGAGCAGTACTTC. This translates into CATSRLAGGWEQYF. Full variable domain (rest looked up from reference TRBV15 and TRBJ2-7): DAMVIQNPRYQVTQFGKPVTLSCSQTLNHNVMYWYQQKSSQAPKLLFHYYDKDFNNEADTPDNFQSRRPNTSFCFLDIRSPGLGDTAMYLCATSRLAGGWEQYFGPGTRLTVT.